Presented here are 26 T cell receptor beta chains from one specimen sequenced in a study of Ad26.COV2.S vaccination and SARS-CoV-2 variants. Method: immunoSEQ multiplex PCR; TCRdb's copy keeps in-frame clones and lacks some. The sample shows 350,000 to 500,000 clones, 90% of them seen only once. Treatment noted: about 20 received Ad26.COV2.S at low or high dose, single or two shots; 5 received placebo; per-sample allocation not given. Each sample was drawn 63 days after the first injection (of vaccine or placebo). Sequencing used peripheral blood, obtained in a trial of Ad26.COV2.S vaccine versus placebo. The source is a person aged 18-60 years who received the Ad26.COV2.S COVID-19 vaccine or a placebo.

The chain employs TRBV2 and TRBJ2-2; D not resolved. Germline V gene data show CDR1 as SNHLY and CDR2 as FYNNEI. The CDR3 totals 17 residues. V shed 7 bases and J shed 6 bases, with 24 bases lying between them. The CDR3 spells CASMEFPLVSASGELFF. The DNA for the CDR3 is TGTGCCAGCATGGAGTTCCCCTTGGTTTCAGCCTCCGGGGAGCTGTTTTTT.

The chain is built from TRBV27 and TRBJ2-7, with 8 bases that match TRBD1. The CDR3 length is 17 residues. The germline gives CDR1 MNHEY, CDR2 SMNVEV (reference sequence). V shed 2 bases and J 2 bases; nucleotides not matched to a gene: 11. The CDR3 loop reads CASSLDKPGQEAYEQYF. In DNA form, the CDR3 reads TGTGCCAGCAGTTTAGATAAACCGGGACAGGAAGCCTACGAGCAGTACTTC.

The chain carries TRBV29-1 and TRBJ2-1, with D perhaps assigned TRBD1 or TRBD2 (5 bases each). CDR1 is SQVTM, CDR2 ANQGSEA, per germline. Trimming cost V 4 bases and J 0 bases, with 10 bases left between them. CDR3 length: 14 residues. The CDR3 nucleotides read TGCAGCGTTGGAGTGGGGACCTCCTACAATGAGCAGTTCTTC. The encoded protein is CSVGVGTSYNEQFF.

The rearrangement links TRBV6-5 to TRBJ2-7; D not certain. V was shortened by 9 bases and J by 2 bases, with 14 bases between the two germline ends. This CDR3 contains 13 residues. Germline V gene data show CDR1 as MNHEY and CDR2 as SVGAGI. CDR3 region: CASGRTPPYEQYF. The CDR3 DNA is TGTGCCAGTGGACGGACCCCACCCTACGAGCAGTACTTC.

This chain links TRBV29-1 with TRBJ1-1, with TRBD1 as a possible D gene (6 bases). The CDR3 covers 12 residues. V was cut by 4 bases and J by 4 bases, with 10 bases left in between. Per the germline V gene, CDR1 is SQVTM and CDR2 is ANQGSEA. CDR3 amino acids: CSVGRQVTEAFF. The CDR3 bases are TGCAGCGTTGGTCGACAGGTCACTGAAGCTTTCTTT.

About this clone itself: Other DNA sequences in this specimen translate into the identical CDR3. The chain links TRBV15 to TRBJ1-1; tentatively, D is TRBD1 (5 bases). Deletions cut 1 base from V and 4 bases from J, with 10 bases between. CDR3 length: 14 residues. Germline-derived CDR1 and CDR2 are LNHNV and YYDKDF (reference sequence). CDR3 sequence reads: CATSRAGGGTEAFF. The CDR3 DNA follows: TGTGCCACCAGCAGAGCTGGGGGTGGCACTGAAGCTTTCTTT.

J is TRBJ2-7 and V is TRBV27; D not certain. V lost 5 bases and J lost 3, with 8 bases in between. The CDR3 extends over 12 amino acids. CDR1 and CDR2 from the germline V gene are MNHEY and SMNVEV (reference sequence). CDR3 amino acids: CASSDVYYEQYF. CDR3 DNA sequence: TGTGCCAGCAGTGACGTCTACTACGAGCAGTACTTC.

The CDR3 spells CASSSRGRYEQYF. CDR3 in DNA: TGTGCCAGCAGTTCCCGGGGGAGATACGAGCAGTACTTC. The chain carries TRBV27 and TRBJ2-7; a possible D gene is TRBD2 (6 bases). The CDR3 spans 13 residues. Trimming removed 4 bases from V and 4 bases from J, with 11 bases in between. The germline V gene has CDR1 MNHEY and CDR2 SMNVEV (reference sequence).

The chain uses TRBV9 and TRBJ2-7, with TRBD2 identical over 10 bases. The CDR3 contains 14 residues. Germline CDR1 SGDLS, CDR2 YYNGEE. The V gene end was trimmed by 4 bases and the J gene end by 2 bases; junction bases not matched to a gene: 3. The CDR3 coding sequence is TGTGCCAGCAGCCCCAGCGGGAGGGCCTACGAGCAGTACTTC. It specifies CASSPSGRAYEQYF.

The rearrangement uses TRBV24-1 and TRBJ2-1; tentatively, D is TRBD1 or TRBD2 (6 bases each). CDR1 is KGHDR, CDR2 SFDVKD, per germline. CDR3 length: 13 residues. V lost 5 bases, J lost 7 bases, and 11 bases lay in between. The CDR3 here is CATSGQGRNEQFF. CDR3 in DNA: TGTGCCACCAGTGGGCAGGGGAGGAATGAGCAGTTCTTC.

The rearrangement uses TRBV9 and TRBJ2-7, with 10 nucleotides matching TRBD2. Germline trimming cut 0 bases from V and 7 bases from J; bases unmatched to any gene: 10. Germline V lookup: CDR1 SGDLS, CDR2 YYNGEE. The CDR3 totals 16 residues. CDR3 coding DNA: TGTGCCAGCAGCGTAGGGCTAGCGGGAGTAGGGGGTGAGCAGTACTTC. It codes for CASSVGLAGVGGEQYF.

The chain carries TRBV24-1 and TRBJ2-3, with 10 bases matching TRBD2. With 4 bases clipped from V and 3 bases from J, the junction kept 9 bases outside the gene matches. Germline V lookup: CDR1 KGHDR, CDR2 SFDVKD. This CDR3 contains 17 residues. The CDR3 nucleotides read TGTGCCACCAGTGACACCAGCGGGAGGGCAGCGACAGATACGCAGTATTTT. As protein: CATSDTSGRAATDTQYF.

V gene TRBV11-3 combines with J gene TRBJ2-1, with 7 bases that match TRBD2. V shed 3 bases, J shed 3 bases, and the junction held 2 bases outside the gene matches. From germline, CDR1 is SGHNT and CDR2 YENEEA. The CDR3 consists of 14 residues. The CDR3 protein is CASSFSSGYNEQFF. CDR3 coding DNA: TGTGCCAGCAGCTTCTCTAGCGGCTACAATGAGCAGTTCTTC.

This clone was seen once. This CDR3 is CASSSRTSGSQETQYF. The CDR3 nucleotides read TGTGCCAGCAGTTCCCGGACTAGCGGGAGTCAAGAGACCCAGTACTTC. The chain recombines TRBV7-9 with TRBJ2-5; 13 bases match TRBD2. With V trimmed by 6 bases and J by 2 bases, 6 bases remained unmatched. In germline, CDR1 is SEHNR, CDR2 FQNEAQ (reference sequence). The CDR3 runs to 16 residues.

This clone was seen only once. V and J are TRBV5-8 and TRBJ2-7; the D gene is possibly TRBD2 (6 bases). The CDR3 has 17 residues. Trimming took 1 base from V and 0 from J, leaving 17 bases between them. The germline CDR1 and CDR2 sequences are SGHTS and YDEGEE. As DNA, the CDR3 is TGTGCCAGCAGCTTGTTTTCGGGCGGGATGATCTCCTACGAGCAGTACTTC. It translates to CASSLFSGGMISYEQYF.

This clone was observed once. For the CDR3, the DNA is TGTGCCAGCAGCGTCACAGGGGCGAGTGAAGCTTTCTTT. It encodes CASSVTGASEAFF. The rearrangement joins TRBV9 to TRBJ1-1; 7 nucleotides line up with TRBD1. The length of the CDR3 is 13 residues. J gave up 7 bases and V 2 bases, and 5 bases lay outside the gene matches. Germline lookup yields CDR1 SGDLS and CDR2 YYNGEE.

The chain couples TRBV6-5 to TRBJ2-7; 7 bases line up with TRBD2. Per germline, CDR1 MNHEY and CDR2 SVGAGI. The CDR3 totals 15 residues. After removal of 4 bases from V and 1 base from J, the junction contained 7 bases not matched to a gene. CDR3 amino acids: CASSSSLAGSYEQYF. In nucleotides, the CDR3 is TGTGCCAGCAGTTCGTCTTTAGCGGGTTCCTACGAGCAGTACTTC.

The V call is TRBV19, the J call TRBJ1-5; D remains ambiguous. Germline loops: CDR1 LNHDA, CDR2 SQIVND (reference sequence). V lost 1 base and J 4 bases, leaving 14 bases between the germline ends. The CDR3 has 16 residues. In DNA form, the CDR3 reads TGTGCCAGTAGTATAGGGGGATCGGGGTTAAATCAGCCCCAGCATTTT. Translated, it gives CASSIGGSGLNQPQHF.

This CDR3 is CASSRTTSGSQTGELFF. For the CDR3, the DNA is TGCGCCAGCAGCCGAACGACTAGCGGGAGTCAAACCGGGGAGCTGTTTTTT. The chain links TRBV5-1 to TRBJ2-2; 12 bases are shared with TRBD2. Trimming took 4 bases from V and 5 from J; bases not matched to a gene: 9. From germline, CDR1 is SGHRS and CDR2 YFSETQ. The CDR3 covers 17 residues.

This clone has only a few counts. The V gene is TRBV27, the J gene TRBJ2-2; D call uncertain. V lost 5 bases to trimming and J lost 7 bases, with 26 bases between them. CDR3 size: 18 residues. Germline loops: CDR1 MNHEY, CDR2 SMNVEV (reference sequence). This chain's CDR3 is CASSANYPDPLEGGELFF. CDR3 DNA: TGTGCCAGCAGTGCTAATTACCCGGACCCCCTAGAAGGCGGGGAGCTGTTTTTT.

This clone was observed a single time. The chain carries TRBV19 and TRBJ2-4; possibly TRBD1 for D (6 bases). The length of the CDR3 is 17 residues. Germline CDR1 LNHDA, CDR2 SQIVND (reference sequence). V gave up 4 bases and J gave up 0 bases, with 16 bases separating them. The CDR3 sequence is CASSTYTQGLAKNIQYF. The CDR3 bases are TGTGCCAGTAGTACCTACACCCAGGGGCTAGCCAAAAACATTCAGTACTTC.

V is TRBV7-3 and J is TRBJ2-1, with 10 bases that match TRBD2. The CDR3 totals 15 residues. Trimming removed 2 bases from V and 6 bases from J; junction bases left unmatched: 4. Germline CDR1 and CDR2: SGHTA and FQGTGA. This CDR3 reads CASSLGAGGLNEQFF. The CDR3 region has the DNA TGTGCCAGCAGCTTAGGAGCGGGAGGGCTCAATGAGCAGTTCTTC.

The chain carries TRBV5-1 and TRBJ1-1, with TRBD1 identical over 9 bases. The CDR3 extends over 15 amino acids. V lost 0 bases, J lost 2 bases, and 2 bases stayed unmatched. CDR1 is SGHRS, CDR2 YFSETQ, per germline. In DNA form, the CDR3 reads TGCGCCAGCAGCTTGGGGGGACAGGGAAACACTGAAGCTTTCTTT. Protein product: CASSLGGQGNTEAFF.

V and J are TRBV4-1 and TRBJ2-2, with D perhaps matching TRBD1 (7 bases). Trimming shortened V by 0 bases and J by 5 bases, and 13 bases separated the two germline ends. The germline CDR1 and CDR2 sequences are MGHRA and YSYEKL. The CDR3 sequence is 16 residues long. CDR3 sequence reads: CASSQDWPGGTGELFF. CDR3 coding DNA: TGCGCCAGCAGCCAAGATTGGCCAGGGGGGACCGGGGAGCTGTTTTTT.

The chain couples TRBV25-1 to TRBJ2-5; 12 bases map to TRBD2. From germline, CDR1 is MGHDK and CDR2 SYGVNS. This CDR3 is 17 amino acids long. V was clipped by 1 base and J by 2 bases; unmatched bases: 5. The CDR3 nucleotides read TGTGCCAGCAGTGAATCACCCACTAGCGGGGGGCAAGAGACCCAGTACTTC. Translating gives CASSESPTSGGQETQYF.

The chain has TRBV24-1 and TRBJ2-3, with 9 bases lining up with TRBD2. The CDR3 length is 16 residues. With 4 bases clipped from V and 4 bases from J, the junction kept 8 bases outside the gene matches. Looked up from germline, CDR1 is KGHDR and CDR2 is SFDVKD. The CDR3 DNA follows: TGTGCCACCAGTGACAATAGCGGGAGAAGACCAGATACGCAGTATTTT. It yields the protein CATSDNSGRRPDTQYF.